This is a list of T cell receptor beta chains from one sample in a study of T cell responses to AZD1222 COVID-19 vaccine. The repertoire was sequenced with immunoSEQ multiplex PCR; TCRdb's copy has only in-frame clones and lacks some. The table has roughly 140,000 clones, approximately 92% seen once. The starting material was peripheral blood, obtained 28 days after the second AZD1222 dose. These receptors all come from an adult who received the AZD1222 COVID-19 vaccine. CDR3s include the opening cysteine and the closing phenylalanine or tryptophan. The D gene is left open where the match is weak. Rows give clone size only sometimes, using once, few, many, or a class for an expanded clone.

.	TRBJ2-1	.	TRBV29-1	TGCAGCGTACTTCTTAGGTACAATGAGCAGTTCTTC	CSVLLRYNEQFF
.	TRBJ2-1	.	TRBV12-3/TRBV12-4	TGTGCCAGCAGTTTAATTGGGCGCAATGAGCAGTTCTTC	CASSLIGRNEQFF
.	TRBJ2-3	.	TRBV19	TGTGCCAGTAGTATACTGAGCGGCAGCACAGATACGCAGTATTTT	CASSILSGSTDTQYF
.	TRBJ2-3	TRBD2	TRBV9	TGTGCCAGCAGCGGGGACTACCATACAGATACGCAGTATTTT	CASSGDYHTDTQYF
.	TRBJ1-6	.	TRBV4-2	TGTGCCAGCAGCCAAGATCTTACGGGGGGACATAATTCACCCCTCCACTTT	CASSQDLTGGHNSPLHF
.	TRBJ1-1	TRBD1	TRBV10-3	TGTGCCATCAGTGAGTCGGGACAGGGGGAAACTGAAGCTTTCTTT	CAISESGQGETEAFF
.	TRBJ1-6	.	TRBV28	TGTGCCAGCAGTCCGGGGACTAGCACACCCCTCCACTTT	CASSPGTSTPLHF
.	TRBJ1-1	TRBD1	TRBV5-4	TGTGCCAGCAGCCAAGCAGGGGGGGGGAACACTGAAGCTTTCTTT	CASSQAGGGNTEAFF
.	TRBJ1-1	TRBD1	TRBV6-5	TGTGCCAGCAGTTACTTACCGGGACAGGTGAACACTGAAGCTTTCTTT	CASSYLPGQVNTEAFF
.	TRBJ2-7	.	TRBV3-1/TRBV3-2	TGTGCCAGCAGCCCCCAACACTCCTACGAGCAGTACTTC	CASSPQHSYEQYF
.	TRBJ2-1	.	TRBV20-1	TGCAGTGCTCTAACTAGCAATGAGCAGTTCTTC	CSALTSNEQFF
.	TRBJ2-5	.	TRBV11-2	TGTGCCAGCAGCATGTTACAAGAGACCCAGTACTTC	CASSMLQETQYF
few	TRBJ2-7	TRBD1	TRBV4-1	TGCGCCAGCAGCCAAGAGGAGCTGGCAGGGGGGCAGTACTTC	CASSQEELAGGQYF
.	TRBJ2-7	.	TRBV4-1	TGCGCCAGCAGCCTCTTACACGGGTCCTACGAGCAGTACTTC	CASSLLHGSYEQYF
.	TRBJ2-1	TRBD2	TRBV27	TGTGCCAGCCGAAGGGGACTAGCGGTATACAATGAGCAGTTCTTC	CASRRGLAVYNEQFF
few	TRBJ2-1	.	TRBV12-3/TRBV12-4	TGTGCCAGCAGTTTCGGTTCAGTAAATGAGCAGTTCTTC	CASSFGSVNEQFF
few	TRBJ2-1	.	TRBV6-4	TGTGCCAGCAGTGATAGTTTAGTGAATGAGCAGTTCTTC	CASSDSLVNEQFF
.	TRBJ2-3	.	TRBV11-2	TGTGCCAGCAGCTTAGGTTACACAGATACGCAGTATTTT	CASSLGYTDTQYF
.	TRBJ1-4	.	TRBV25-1	TGTGCCAGCAGTGAAGGGTGGCCTAATAATGAAAAACTGTTTTTT	CASSEGWPNNEKLFF
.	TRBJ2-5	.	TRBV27	TGTGCCAGCAGTTCGGCCCCGGGGGAGACCCAGTACTTC	CASSSAPGETQYF
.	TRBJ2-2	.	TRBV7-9	TGTGCCAGCAGCCCCCGGGGGGAGCTGTTTTTT	CASSPRGELFF
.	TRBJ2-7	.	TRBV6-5	TGTGCCAGCACCCTGGATCGTGAGCAGTACTTC	CASTLDREQYF
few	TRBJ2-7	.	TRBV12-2	TGTGCAAGTCGCTTCCGACCCGGGACAGTCTCCTACGAGCAGTACTTC	CASRFRPGTVSYEQYF
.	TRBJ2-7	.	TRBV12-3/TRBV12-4	TGTGCCAGCCGTATCGGGGGAAGTGACGAGCAGTACTTC	CASRIGGSDEQYF
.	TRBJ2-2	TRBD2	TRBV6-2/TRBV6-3	TGTGCCAGCAGTTACGGGGCGGGAGTGGGCACCGGGGAGCTGTTTTTT	CASSYGAGVGTGELFF
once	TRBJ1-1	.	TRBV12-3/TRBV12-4	TGTGCCAGCAGCCCACAGGGCTCTGAAGCTTTCTTT	CASSPQGSEAFF
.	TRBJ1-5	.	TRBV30	TGTGCCTGGAGTGGGTCCCCAGATCAGCCCCAGCATTTT	CAWSGSPDQPQHF
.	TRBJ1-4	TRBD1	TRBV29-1	TGCAGCGTTGCGGGGACAGACTATACAACTAATGAAAAACTGTTTTTT	CSVAGTDYTTNEKLFF
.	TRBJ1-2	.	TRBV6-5	TGTGCCAGCAGTTACATGGGGGAAGCTAACTATGGCTACACCTTC	CASSYMGEANYGYTF
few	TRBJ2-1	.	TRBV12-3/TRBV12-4	TGTGCCAGCACCCTCTCCAATGAGCAGTTCTTC	CASTLSNEQFF
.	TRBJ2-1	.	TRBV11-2	TGTGCCAGCAGCCCTGTCGGGAATGAGCAGTTCTTC	CASSPVGNEQFF